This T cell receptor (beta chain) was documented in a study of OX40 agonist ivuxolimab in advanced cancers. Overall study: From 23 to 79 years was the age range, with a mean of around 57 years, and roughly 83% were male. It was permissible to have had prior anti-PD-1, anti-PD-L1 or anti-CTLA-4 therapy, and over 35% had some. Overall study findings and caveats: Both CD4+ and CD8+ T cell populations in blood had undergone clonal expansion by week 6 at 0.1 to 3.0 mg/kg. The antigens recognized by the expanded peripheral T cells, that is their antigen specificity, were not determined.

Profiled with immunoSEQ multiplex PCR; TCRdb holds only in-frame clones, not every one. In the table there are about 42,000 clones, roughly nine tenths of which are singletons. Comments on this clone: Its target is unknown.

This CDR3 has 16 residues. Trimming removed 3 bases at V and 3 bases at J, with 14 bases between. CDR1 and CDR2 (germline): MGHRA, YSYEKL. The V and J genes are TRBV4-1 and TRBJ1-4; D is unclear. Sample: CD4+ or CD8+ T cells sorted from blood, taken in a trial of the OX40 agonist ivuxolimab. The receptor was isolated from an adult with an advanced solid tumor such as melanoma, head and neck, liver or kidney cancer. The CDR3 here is CASSHPPGGSNEKLFF. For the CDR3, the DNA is TGCGCCAGCAGCCACCCTCCCGGCGGTTCTAATGAAAAACTGTTTTTT.